At least ten counts were recorded for the clone carrying this TCR beta chain. Antigen: not known. TCRdb reprocessed the reads via MiXCR and lists one record per CDR3 protein. The table has under 120,000 distinct CDR3 sequences, around 40% seen once. The data originate from a study of T cell repertoires in cytomegalovirus infection. Overall study context: Both recently identified HLA-C-restricted and well-studied HLA-B-restricted CMV epitopes were used in the study. Based on public TCR beta signatures, there were indications of CMV infection and of a matching HLA type. The study's findings and limits: HLA-C-restricted, CMV-specific TCR beta clonotypes were dominant ex vivo. Cumulated frequencies of public TCR beta families served to identify carriers of CMV plus the relevant HLA.

V lost 5 bases and J lost 8, with 12 bases in between. CDR1 is GTSNPN, CDR2 SVGIG, per germline (reference sequence). The CDR3 consists of 12 residues. The sequencing here drew on CD8+ T cells from cultured PBMCs, taken from culture after CMV antigen stimulation. This receptor was identified in a human donor in good health (CMV status not recorded). Some clones in this sample may be carry-over from other donors' samples. This chain joins TRBV30 and TRBJ2-2, with D perhaps assigned TRBD1 or TRBD2 (5 bases each). CDR3 loop: CAWGTLVGELFF. Here the CDR3 DNA reads TGTGCCTGGGGGACCCTCGTGGGGGAGCTGTTTTTT.